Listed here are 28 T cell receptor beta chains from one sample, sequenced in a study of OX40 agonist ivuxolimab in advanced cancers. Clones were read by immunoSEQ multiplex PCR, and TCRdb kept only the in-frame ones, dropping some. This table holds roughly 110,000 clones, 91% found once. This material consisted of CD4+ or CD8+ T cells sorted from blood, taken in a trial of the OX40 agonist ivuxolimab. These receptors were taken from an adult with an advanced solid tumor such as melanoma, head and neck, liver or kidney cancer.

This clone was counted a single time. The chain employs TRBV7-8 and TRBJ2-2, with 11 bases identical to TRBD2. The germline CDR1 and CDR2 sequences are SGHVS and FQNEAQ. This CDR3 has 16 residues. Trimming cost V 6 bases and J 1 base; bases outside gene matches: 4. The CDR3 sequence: CASRPTSGRNTGELFF. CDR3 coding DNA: TGTGCCAGCAGACCAACTAGCGGGAGGAACACCGGGGAGCTGTTTTTT. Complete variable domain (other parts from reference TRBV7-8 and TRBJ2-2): GAGVSQSPRYKVAKRGQDVALRCDPISGHVSLFWYQQALGQGPEFLTYFQNEAQLDKSGLPSDRFFAERPEGSVSTLKIQRTQQEDSAVYLCASRPTSGRNTGELFFGEGSRLTVL.

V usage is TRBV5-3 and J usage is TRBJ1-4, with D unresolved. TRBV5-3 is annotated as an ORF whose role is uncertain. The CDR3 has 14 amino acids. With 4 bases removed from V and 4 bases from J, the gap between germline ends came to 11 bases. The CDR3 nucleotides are TGTGCCAGAAGCGGAACGGATAGTAATGAAAAACTGTTTTTT. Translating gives CARSGTDSNEKLFF.

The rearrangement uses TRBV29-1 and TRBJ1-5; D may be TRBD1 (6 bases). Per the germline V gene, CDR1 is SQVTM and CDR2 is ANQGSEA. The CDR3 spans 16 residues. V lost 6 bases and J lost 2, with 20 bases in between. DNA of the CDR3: TGCAGCGTGCAATCGGGACATTCAGGGGGCAATCAGCCCCAGCATTTT. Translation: CSVQSGHSGGNQPQHF. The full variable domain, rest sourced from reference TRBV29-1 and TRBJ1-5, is SAVISQKPSRDICQRGTSLTIQCQVDSQVTMMFWYRQQPGQSLTLIATANQGSEATYESGFVIDKFPISRPNLTFSTLTVSNMSPEDSSIYLCSVQSGHSGGNQPQHFGDGTRLSIL.

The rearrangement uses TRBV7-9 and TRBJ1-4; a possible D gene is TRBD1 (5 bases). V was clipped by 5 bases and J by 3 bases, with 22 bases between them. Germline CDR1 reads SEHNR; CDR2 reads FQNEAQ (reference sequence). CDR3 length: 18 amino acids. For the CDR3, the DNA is TGTGCCAGCAGCCACACAGGATGGGCGCAGTCGGCTAATGAAAAACTGTTTTTT. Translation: CASSHTGWAQSANEKLFF.

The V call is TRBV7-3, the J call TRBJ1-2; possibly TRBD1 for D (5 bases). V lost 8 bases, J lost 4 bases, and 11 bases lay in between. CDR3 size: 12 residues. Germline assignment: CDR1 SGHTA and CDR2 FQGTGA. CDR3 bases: TGTGCCAGCGGGGACCGAACCTATGGCTACACCTTC. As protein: CASGDRTYGYTF.

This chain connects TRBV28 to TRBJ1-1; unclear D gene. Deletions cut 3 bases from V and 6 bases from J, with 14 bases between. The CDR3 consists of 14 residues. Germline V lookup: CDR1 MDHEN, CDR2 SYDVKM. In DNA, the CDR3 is TGTGCCAGCAGTTTCCAGGAAAACACTGCTGAAGCTTTCTTT. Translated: CASSFQENTAEAFF.

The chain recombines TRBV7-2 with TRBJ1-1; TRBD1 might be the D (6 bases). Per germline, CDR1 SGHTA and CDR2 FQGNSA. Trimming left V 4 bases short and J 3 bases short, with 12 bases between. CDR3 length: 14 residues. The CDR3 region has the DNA TGTGCCAGCAGCTCAAGTACAGGGTACACTGAAGCTTTCTTT. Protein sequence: CASSSSTGYTEAFF.

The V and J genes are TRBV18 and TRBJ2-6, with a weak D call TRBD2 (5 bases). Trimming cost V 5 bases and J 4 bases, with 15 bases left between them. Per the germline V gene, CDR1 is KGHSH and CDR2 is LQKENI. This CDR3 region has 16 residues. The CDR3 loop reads CASSIRGSAGANVLTF. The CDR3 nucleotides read TGTGCCAGCTCAATTAGAGGGTCCGCCGGGGCCAACGTCCTGACTTTC. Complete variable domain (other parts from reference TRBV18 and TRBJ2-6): NAGVMQNPRHLVRRRGQEARLRCSPMKGHSHVYWYRQLPEEGLKFMVYLQKENIIDESGMPKERFSAEFPKEGPSILRIQQVVRGDSAAYFCASSIRGSAGANVLTFGAGSRLTVL.

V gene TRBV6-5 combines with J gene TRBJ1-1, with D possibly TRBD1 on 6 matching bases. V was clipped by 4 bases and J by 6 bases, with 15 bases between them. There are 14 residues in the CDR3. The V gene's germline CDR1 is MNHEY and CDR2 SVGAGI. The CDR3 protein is CASSLGGSLSEAFF. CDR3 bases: TGTGCCAGCAGTTTAGGGGGTTCCCTATCTGAAGCTTTCTTT.

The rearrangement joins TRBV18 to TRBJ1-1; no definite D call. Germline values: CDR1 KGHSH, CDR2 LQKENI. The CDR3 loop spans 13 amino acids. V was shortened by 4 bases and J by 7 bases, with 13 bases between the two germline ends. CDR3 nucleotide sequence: TGTGCCAGCTCACGTACAGAAAGAGGTGAAGCTTTCTTT. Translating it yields CASSRTERGEAFF.

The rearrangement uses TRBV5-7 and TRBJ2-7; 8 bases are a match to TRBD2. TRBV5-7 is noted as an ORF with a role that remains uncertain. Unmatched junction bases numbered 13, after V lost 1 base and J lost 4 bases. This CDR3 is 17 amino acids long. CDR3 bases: TGTGCCAGCAGCTTGTTCAACCCCGGGACTAGATGTTACGAGCAGTACTTC. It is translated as CASSLFNPGTRCYEQYF.

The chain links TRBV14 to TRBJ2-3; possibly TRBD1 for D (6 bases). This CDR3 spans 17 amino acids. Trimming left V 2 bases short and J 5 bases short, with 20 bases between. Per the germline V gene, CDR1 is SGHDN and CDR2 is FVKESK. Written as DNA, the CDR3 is TGTGCCAGCAGCCAATCCAAAAGGAGACAGGCAGGAGATACGCAGTATTTT. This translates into CASSQSKRRQAGDTQYF. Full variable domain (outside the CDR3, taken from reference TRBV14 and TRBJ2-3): EAGVTQFPSHSVIEKGQTVTLRCDPISGHDNLYWYRRVMGKEIKFLLHFVKESKQDESGMPNNRFLAERTGGTYSTLKVQPAELEDSGVYFCASSQSKRRQAGDTQYFGPGTRLTVL.

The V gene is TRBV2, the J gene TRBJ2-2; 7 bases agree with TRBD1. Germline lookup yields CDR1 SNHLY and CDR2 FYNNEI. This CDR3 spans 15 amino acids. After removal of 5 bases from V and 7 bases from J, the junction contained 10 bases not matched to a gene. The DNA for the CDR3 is TGTGCCAGCAGTAAACCGACAGGGAAGGTCGGGGAGCTGTTTTTT. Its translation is CASSKPTGKVGELFF.

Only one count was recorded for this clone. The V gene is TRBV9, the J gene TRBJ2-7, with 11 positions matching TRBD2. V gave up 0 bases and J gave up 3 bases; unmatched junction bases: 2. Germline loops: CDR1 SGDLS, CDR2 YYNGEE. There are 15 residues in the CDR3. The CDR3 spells CASSVGTSGLYEQYF. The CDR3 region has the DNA TGTGCCAGCAGCGTAGGGACTAGCGGGCTCTACGAGCAGTACTTC.

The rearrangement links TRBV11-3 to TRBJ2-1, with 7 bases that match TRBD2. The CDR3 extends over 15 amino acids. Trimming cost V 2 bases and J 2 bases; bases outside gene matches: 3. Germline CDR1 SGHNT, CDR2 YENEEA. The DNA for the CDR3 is TGTGCCAGCAGCTTAAGGGAGGGGACCTACAATGAGCAGTTCTTC. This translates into CASSLREGTYNEQFF.

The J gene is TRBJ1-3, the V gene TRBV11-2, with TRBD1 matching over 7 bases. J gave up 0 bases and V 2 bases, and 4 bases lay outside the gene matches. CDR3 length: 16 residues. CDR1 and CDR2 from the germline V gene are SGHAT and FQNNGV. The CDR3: CASSLTGALSGNTIYF. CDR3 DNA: TGTGCCAGCAGCTTAACAGGGGCCCTCTCTGGAAACACCATATATTTT.

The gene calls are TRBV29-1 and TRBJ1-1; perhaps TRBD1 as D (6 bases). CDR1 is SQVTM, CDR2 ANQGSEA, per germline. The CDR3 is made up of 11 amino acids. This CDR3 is CSFEGGTEAFF. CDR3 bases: TGCAGTTTCGAAGGGGGGACTGAAGCTTTCTTT.

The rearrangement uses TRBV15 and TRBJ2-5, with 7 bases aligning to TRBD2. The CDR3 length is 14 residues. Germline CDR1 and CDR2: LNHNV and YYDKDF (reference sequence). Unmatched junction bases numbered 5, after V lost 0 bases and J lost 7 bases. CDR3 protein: CATSRELTGGTQYF. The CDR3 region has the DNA TGTGCCACCAGCAGAGAACTAACGGGGGGGACCCAGTACTTC. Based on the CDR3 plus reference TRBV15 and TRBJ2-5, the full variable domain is DAMVIQNPRYQVTQFGKPVTLSCSQTLNHNVMYWYQQKSSQAPKLLFHYYDKDFNNEADTPDNFQSRRPNTSFCFLDIRSPGLGDTAMYLCATSRELTGGTQYFGPGTRLLVL.

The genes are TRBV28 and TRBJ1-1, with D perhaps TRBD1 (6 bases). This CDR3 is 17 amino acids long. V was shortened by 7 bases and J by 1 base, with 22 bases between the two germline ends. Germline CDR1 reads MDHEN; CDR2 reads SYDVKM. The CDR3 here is CASTRGRSDSRNTEAFF. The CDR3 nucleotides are TGTGCCAGCACGCGGGGGCGCAGCGATAGCAGGAACACTGAAGCTTTCTTT.

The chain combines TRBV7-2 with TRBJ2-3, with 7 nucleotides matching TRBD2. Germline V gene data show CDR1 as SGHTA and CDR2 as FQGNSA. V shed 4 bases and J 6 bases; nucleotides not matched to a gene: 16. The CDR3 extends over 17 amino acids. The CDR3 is CASSSAGETSYWDTQYF. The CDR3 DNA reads TGTGCCAGCAGCTCCGCGGGGGAAACTAGCTATTGGGATACGCAGTATTTT.

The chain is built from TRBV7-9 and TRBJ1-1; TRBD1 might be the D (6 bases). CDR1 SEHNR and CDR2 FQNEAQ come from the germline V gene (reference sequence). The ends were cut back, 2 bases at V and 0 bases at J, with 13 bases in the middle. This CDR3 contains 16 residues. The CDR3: CASSLKGGLLNTEAFF. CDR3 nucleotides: TGTGCCAGCAGCTTAAAAGGGGGGCTATTGAACACTGAAGCTTTCTTT.

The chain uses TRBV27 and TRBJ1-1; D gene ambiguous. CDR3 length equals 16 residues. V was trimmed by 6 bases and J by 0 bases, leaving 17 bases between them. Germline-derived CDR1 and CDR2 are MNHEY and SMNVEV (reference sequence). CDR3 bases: TGTGCCAGCAGATTACGGCGTCAGGACCTGAACACTGAAGCTTTCTTT. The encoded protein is CASRLRRQDLNTEAFF.

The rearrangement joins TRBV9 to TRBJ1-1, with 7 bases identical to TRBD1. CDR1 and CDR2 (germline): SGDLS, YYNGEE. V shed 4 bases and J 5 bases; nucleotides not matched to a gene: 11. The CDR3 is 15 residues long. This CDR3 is CASSPQTGLGTEAFF. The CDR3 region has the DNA TGTGCCAGCAGCCCCCAGACAGGGCTGGGAACTGAAGCTTTCTTT.

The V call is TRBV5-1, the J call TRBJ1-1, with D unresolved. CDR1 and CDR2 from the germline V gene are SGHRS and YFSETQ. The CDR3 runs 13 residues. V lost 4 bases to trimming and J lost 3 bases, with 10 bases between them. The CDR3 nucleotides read TGCGCCAGCAGCACTACCACGGACACTGAAGCTTTCTTT. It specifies CASSTTTDTEAFF.

The CDR3 DNA follows: TGTGCCAGCAGCTTAATTGGGATAACTAGCACAGATACGCAGTATTTT. Its protein is CASSLIGITSTDTQYF. V is TRBV7-8 and J is TRBJ2-3; D is undetermined. This CDR3 region has 16 residues. The ends were cut back, 2 bases at V and 0 bases at J, with 12 bases in the middle. Germline lookup yields CDR1 SGHVS and CDR2 FQNEAQ.

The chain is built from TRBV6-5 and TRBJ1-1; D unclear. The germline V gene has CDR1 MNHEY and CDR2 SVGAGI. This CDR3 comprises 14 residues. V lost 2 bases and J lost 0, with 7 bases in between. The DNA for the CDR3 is TGTGCCAGCAGTTACGCCAGATTGAACACTGAAGCTTTCTTT. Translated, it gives CASSYARLNTEAFF.

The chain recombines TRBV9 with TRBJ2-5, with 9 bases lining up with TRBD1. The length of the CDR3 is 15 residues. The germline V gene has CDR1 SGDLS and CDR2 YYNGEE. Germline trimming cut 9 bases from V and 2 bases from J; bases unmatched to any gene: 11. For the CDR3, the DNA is TGTGCCACCCAGAACCGGGACAGGGAGCAAGAGACCCAGTACTTC. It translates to CATQNRDREQETQYF.

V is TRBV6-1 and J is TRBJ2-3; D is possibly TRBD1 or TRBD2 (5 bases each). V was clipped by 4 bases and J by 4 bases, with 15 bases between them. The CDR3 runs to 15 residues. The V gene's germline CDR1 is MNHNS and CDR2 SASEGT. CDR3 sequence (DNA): TGTGCCAGCAGTGCGGGGCAGAAAGGACCAGATACGCAGTATTTT. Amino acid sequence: CASSAGQKGPDTQYF.